This is a list of T cell receptor beta chains from one sample in a study of vaccination and CD4 T cells after COVID-19. TCRdb itself ran the PCR reads through MiXCR, one entry per CDR3 protein. This sample has around 15,000 distinct CDR3 sequences, with around 70% found just once. These receptors lack a known antigen. Sequenced material: CD4+ T cells from blood, cultured in vitro. The receptors here all came from a human donor who had recovered from COVID-19. CDR3s include the opening cysteine and the closing phenylalanine or tryptophan. Each record gives: D gene, clone size, V gene, J gene, CDR3 protein, CDR3 DNA. A D gene is named only where the DNA matches it firmly. Where a row states a size, it is once, few, many or the class of an expanded clone; other rows omit it.

TRBD2	few	TRBV11-2	TRBJ2-3	CASSLVVGGVGTDTQYF	TGTGCCAGCAGCTTAGTGGTGGGGGGGGTTGGCACAGATACGCAGTATTTT
TRBD1	-	TRBV7-9	TRBJ1-2	CASSFRGQGRDYGYTF	TGTGCCAGCAGCTTCCGGGGACAGGGCAGGGACTATGGCTACACCTTC
-	-	TRBV20-1	TRBJ2-7	CSAIRSYEQYF	TGCAGTGCTATTCGGTCCTACGAGCAGTACTTC
TRBD1	few	TRBV19	TRBJ1-2	CASSIGTDYGYTF	TGTGCCAGTAGTATCGGGACAGACTATGGCTACACCTTC
-	once	TRBV28	TRBJ2-3	CASFERAHTDTQYF	TGTGCCAGCTTTGAGCGGGCGCACACAGATACGCAGTATTTT
TRBD1	few	TRBV7-2	TRBJ1-5	CASSLGQGGTSNQPQHF	TGTGCCAGCAGCTTAGGACAGGGCGGTACAAGCAATCAGCCCCAGCATTTT
TRBD2	-	TRBV7-3	TRBJ2-7	CASSLTAGGTYEQYF	TGTGCCAGCAGCTTAACGGCGGGAGGAACCTACGAGCAGTACTTC
TRBD1	few	TRBV11-1	TRBJ1-2	CASSPSGGQGYGYTF	TGTGCCAGCAGCCCTTCGGGGGGACAGGGCTATGGCTACACCTTC
-	-	TRBV21-1	TRBJ1-5	CAGSTFPRQDSNQPQHF	TGTGCCGGCAGCACCTTTCCCCGACAGGATTCCAATCAGCCCCAGCATTTT
-	-	TRBV7-2	TRBJ1-2	CASSLAPTYGYTF	TGTGCCAGCAGCTTAGCGCCAACCTATGGCTACACCTTC
-	-	TRBV28	TRBJ1-5	CASTLGPISKPQHF	TGTGCCAGCACCCTCGGACCAATATCAAAGCCCCAGCATTTT
TRBD2	-	TRBV10-2	TRBJ2-1	CASVLGLAVNEQFF	TGCGCCAGCGTGTTGGGGCTAGCGGTCAATGAGCAGTTCTTC
TRBD1	-	TRBV20-1	TRBJ1-5	CSAAETGERNQPQHF	TGCAGTGCTGCCGAAACAGGGGAGCGCAATCAGCCCCAGCATTTT
-	-	TRBV15	TRBJ1-2	CATSRGRGSYGYTF	TGTGCCACCAGCAGAGGTCGGGGGTCCTATGGCTACACCTTC
TRBD1	-	TRBV7-2	TRBJ1-3	CASSSQGQLIGNTIYF	TGTGCCAGCAGCTCACAGGGACAGCTCATTGGAAACACCATATATTTT
TRBD1	-	TRBV7-6	TRBJ2-7	CASSPGQSYYEQYF	TGTGCCAGCAGCCCGGGACAGAGCTACTACGAGCAGTACTTC
TRBD1	-	TRBV6-5	TRBJ2-7	CASSSTGVQEQYF	TGTGCCAGCAGTTCGACAGGGGTGCAAGAGCAGTACTTC
-	-	TRBV24-1	TRBJ2-5	CATSDPKRGGETQYF	TGTGCCACCAGTGATCCCAAAAGGGGCGGGGAGACCCAGTACTTC
TRBD2	-	TRBV20-1	TRBJ2-7	CSALTSLHSYEQYF	TGCAGTGCCCTGACTAGCTTACACTCCTACGAGCAGTACTTC
TRBD2	-	TRBV7-2	TRBJ2-7	CASRRTSGYEQYF	TGTGCCAGCAGGCGGACTAGCGGGTACGAGCAGTACTTC
-	-	TRBV6-5	TRBJ2-2	CASSYPQRWTGELFF	TGTGCCAGCAGTTACCCCCAGCGGTGGACCGGGGAGCTGTTTTTT
TRBD1	few	TRBV28	TRBJ1-2	CASSFRQGQGGNYGYTF	TGTGCCAGCAGTTTCCGACAGGGACAGGGGGGTAACTATGGCTACACCTTC
TRBD2	few	TRBV2	TRBJ2-7	CASQEAGVYEQYF	TGTGCCAGCCAAGAGGCGGGAGTCTACGAGCAGTACTTC
-	once	TRBV20-1	TRBJ2-3	CSASERSAGTDTQYF	TGCAGTGCTAGCGAGAGGTCAGCCGGCACAGATACGCAGTATTTT
-	once	TRBV20-1	TRBJ1-2	CSARVGNSNYGYTF	TGCAGTGCTAGAGTAGGGAACAGCAACTATGGCTACACCTTC
-	-	TRBV20-1	TRBJ2-2	CSARVYPGELFF	TGCAGTGCTAGAGTTTACCCCGGGGAGCTGTTTTTT
-	-	TRBV28	TRBJ1-6	CASRTARSSYNSPLHF	TGTGCCAGCCGAACTGCCAGGAGCTCCTATAATTCACCCCTCCACTTT
-	-	TRBV24-1	TRBJ2-1	CATSDPMGLSPGNEQFF	TGTGCCACCAGTGACCCCATGGGACTTTCGCCAGGGAATGAGCAGTTCTTC
-	-	TRBV20-1	TRBJ2-4	CSALDRRVTKNIQYF	TGCAGTGCCCTCGACCGTCGGGTTACTAAAAACATTCAGTACTTC
-	-	TRBV20-1	TRBJ2-7	CSAPGAGNYEQYF	TGCAGTGCCCCAGGGGCGGGCAATTACGAGCAGTACTTC
-	once	TRBV6-2/TRBV6-3	TRBJ1-5	CASMSGGGQPQHF	TGTGCCAGCATGAGCGGGGGCGGACAGCCCCAGCATTTT
-	once	TRBV7-6	TRBJ1-1	CASSSHSGTVNTEAFF	TGTGCCAGCAGCTCGCACTCCGGGACGGTGAACACTGAAGCTTTCTTT
-	-	TRBV10-3	TRBJ2-7	CASTSRGSYEQYF	TGTGCCTCCACCTCCAGGGGATCCTACGAGCAGTACTTC
-	-	TRBV7-9	TRBJ2-7	CASSFRGSSYEQYF	TGTGCCAGCAGCTTTAGGGGCAGCTCCTACGAGCAGTACTTC
-	-	TRBV11-2	TRBJ1-2	CASSLALGAYGYTF	TGTGCCAGCAGCTTAGCCCTGGGGGCCTATGGCTACACCTTC
TRBD1	-	TRBV28	TRBJ2-7	CASGTGTGVREQYF	TGTGCCAGCGGCACCGGGACAGGGGTGAGGGAGCAGTACTTC
-	-	TRBV29-1	TRBJ2-3	CSVDPTHGTQYF	TGCAGCGTTGATCCGACCCACGGTACGCAGTATTTT
-	-	TRBV7-6	TRBJ2-7	CASSLRTQMDEQYF	TGTGCCAGCAGCCTTCGGACCCAAATGGACGAGCAGTACTTC
-	-	TRBV11-2	TRBJ2-5	CASSISAAQETQYF	TGTGCCAGCAGCATCTCCGCGGCCCAAGAGACCCAGTACTTC
-	once	TRBV20-1	TRBJ1-2	CSARDSGDYGYTF	TGCAGTGCTAGAGACAGCGGGGACTATGGCTACACCTTC
TRBD1	once	TRBV6-5	TRBJ2-2	CASSYSQGAIDTGELFF	TGTGCCAGCAGTTACTCTCAGGGGGCTATCGACACCGGGGAGCTGTTTTTT
TRBD1	few	TRBV2	TRBJ1-1	CASTEPRDSAMNTEAFF	TGTGCCAGCACAGAGCCCCGGGACAGTGCCATGAACACTGAAGCTTTCTTT
-	-	TRBV6-4	TRBJ1-3	CASSDSPLRVVGNTIYF	TGTGCCAGCAGTGACTCCCCCCTGAGGGTAGTTGGAAACACCATATATTTT
-	-	TRBV4-1	TRBJ1-5	CASSPPSPNQPQHF	TGCGCCAGCAGTCCCCCGAGTCCTAATCAGCCCCAGCATTTT
-	-	TRBV12-3/TRBV12-4	TRBJ1-2	CASSEGTSGGYGYTF	TGTGCCAGCAGTGAAGGGACGTCAGGAGGCTATGGCTACACCTTC
TRBD1	-	TRBV24-1	TRBJ2-3	CATSGAGTGVGSTDTQYF	TGTGCCACCAGTGGGGCCGGGACAGGGGTCGGGAGCACAGATACGCAGTATTTT
-	-	TRBV18	TRBJ2-5	CASSPRAAQETQYF	TGTGCCAGCTCACCAAGGGCAGCTCAAGAGACCCAGTACTTC
TRBD1	-	TRBV7-2	TRBJ1-5	CASSPWDRRDNQPQHF	TGTGCCAGCAGCCCTTGGGACAGGAGAGACAATCAGCCCCAGCATTTT
-	-	TRBV20-1	TRBJ2-5	CSARDRETQYF	TGCAGTGCTAGAGATCGGGAGACCCAGTACTTC
TRBD1	-	TRBV7-6	TRBJ1-6	CASSLASVGTEGSPLHF	TGTGCCAGCAGCTTAGCTTCAGTAGGGACAGAGGGGTCACCCCTCCACTTT
TRBD2	-	TRBV25-1	TRBJ2-1	CASSDSGRAHEQFF	TGTGCCAGCAGTGATAGCGGGAGGGCACATGAGCAGTTCTTC
TRBD1	-	TRBV7-2	TRBJ1-5	CASSSGQGNQPQHF	TGTGCCAGCAGTTCCGGACAGGGTAATCAGCCCCAGCATTTT
TRBD1	once	TRBV6-1	TRBJ1-2	CASRGAGTGDYGYTF	TGTGCCAGCAGGGGGGCGGGGACAGGGGACTATGGCTACACCTTC
-	few	TRBV20-1	TRBJ2-5	CSAIQQKTFGETQYF	TGCAGTGCTATCCAACAGAAGACCTTCGGGGAGACCCAGTACTTC
-	-	TRBV7-8	TRBJ2-7	CASSPTGEGFYEQYF	TGTGCCAGCAGTCCTACAGGGGAGGGATTCTACGAGCAGTACTTC
-	-	TRBV30	TRBJ1-1	CAAQGSSEAFF	TGTGCCGCGCAGGGCTCCTCTGAAGCTTTCTTT
-	-	TRBV7-2	TRBJ1-1	CASSERDGRVRAFF	TGTGCCAGCAGCGAAAGGGACGGCAGGGTGAGGGCTTTCTTT
TRBD1	-	TRBV6-1	TRBJ1-1	CASSDRDRGGTEAFF	TGTGCCAGCAGTGACCGGGACAGGGGCGGCACTGAAGCTTTCTTT
TRBD1	-	TRBV18	TRBJ2-5	CASLQGANTGGETQYF	TGTGCCAGCCTACAGGGGGCCAACACGGGCGGGGAGACCCAGTACTTC
-	few	TRBV2	TRBJ1-6	CASSVSNSPLHF	TGTGCCAGCAGTGTCAGTAATTCACCCCTCCACTTT